Shown below are 4 T cell receptor beta chains from a single sample sequenced in a study of blood T cell repertoires in COVID-19. The data were produced by immunoSEQ multiplex PCR, yet TCRdb's version contains in-frame clones alone and is incomplete. The sample consists of some 390,000 clones, around 87% of them appearing once. The sequenced material came from peripheral blood. These receptors were obtained from a woman aged 55-70 years with COVID-19, enrolled during active disease.

The sample holds a few counts of this clone. Here the CDR3 DNA reads TGTGCCAGCAGCAGGACAGGGGCCCACGAGCAGTACTTC. As protein: CASSRTGAHEQYF. The chain employs TRBV7-9 and TRBJ2-7; TRBD1 matches 9 bases. Per the germline V gene, CDR1 is SEHNR and CDR2 is FQNEAQ (reference sequence). The CDR3 covers 13 residues. Trimming removed 5 bases from V and 5 bases from J; junction bases left unmatched: 4.

With respect to this clone: This sample also contains other DNA sequences that code for the same CDR3. The chain recombines TRBV9 with TRBJ2-5, with 9 bases matching TRBD2. The CDR3 contains 15 residues. Germline V lookup: CDR1 SGDLS, CDR2 YYNGEE. V shed 0 bases and J 5 bases; nucleotides not matched to a gene: 5. The CDR3 nucleotides are TGTGCCAGCAGCGTAGGCGGGGGGGCCGGGGAGACCCAGTACTTC. Its protein product is CASSVGGGAGETQYF.

This chain uses TRBV21-1 with TRBJ1-2. TRBV21-1 is designated a pseudogene. This CDR3 has 17 amino acids. CDR3 bases: TGTGCCAGCAGCAATCCGGTGCCCTCAAGCGGGAACTATGGCTACACCTTC. Protein sequence: CASSNPVPSSGNYGYTF.

CDR3 amino acids: CASSFRTSSGELFF. The DNA of the CDR3 is TGTGCCAGCAGTTTTAGGACTAGCAGCGGGGAGCTGTTTTTT. The J gene is TRBJ2-2, the V gene TRBV27; TRBD2 matches at 8 bases. The CDR3 has 14 amino acids. Germline V gene lookup returns CDR1 MNHEY and CDR2 SMNVEV (reference sequence). J gave up 7 bases and V 3 bases, and 4 bases lay outside the gene matches.